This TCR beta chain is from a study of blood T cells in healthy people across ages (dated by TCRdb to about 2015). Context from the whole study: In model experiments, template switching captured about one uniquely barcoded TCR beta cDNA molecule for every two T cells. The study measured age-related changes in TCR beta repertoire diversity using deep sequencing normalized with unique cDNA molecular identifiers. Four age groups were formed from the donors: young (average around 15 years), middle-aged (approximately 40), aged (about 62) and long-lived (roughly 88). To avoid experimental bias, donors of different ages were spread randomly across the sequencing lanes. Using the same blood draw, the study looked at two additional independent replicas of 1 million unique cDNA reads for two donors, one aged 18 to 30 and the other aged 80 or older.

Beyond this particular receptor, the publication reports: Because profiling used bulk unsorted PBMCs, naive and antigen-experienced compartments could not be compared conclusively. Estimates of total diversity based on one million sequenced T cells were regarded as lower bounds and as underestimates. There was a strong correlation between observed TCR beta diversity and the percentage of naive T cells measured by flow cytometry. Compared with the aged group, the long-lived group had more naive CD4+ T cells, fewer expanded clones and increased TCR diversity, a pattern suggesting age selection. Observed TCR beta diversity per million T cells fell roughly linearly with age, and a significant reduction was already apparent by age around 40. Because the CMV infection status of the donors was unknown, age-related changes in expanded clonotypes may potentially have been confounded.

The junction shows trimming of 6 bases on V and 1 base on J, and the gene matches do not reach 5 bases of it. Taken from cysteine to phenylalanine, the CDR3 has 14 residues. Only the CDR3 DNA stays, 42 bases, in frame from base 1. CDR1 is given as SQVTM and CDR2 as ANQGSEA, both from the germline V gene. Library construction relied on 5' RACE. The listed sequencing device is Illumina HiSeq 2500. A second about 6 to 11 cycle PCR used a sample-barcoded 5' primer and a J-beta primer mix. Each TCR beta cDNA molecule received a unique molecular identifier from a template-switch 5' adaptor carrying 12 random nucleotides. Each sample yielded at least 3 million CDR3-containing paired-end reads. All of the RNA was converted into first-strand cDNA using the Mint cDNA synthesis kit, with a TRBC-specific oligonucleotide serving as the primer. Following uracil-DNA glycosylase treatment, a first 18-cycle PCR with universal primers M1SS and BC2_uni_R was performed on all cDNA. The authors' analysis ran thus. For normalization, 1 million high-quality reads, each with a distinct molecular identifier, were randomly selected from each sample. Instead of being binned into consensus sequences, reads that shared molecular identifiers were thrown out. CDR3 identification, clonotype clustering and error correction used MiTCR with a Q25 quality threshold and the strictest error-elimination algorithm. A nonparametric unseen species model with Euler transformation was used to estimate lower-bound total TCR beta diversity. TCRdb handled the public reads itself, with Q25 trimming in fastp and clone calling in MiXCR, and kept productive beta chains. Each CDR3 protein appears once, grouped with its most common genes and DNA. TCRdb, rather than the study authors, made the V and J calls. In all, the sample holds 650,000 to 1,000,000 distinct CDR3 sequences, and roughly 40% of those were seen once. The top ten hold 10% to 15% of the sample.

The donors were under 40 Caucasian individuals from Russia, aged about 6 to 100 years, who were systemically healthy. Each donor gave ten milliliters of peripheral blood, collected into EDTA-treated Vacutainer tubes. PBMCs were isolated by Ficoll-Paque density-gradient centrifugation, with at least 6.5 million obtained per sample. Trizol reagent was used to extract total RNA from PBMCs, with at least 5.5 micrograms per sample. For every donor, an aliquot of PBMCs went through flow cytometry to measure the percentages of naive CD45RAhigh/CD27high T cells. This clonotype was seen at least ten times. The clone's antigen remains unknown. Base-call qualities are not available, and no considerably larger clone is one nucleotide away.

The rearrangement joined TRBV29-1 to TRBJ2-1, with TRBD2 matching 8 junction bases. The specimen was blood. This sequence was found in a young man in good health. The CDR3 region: CSVPTSESYNEQFF. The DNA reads TGCAGCGTGCCGACTAGCGAATCCTACAATGAGCAGTTCTTC.